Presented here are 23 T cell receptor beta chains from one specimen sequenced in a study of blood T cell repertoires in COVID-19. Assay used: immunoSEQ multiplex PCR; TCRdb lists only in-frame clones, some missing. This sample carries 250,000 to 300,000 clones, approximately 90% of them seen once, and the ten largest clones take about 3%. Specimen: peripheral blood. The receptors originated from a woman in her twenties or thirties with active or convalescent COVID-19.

The CDR3 nucleotides read TGTGCCAGCAGCCGAGGGACTAGCGGCCACCAAGAGACCCAGTACTTC. Its translation: CASSRGTSGHQETQYF. The V and J genes are TRBV3-1 (or the pseudogene TRBV3-2) and TRBJ2-5, with 11 bases lining up with TRBD2. The germline CDR1 and CDR2 sequences are LGHDT and YNNKEL (reference sequence). The CDR3 loop spans 16 amino acids. V lost 4 bases, J lost 0 bases, and 4 bases stayed unmatched.

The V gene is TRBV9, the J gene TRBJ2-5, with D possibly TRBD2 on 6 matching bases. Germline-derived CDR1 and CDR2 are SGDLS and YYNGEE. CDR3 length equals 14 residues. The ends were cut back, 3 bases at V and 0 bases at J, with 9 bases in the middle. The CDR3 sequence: CASSGGTYQETQYF. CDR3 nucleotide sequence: TGTGCCAGCAGCGGGGGGACTTACCAAGAGACCCAGTACTTC.

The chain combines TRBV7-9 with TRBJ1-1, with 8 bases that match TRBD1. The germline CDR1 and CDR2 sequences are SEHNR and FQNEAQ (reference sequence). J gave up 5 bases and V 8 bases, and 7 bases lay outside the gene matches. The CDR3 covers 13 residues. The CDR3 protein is CASDRTGPTEAFF. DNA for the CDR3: TGTGCCAGCGACCGGACAGGGCCAACTGAAGCTTTCTTT.

CDR3 in amino acids: CASSYGRDSTEAFF. CDR3 nucleotide sequence: TGTGCCAGCAGTTATGGTCGGGACAGCACTGAAGCTTTCTTT. V and J are TRBV6-5 and TRBJ1-1; TRBD1 matches at 7 bases. The CDR3 is 14 amino acids. CDR1 MNHEY and CDR2 SVGAGI come from the germline V gene. With 3 bases clipped from V and 4 bases from J, the junction kept 5 bases outside the gene matches.

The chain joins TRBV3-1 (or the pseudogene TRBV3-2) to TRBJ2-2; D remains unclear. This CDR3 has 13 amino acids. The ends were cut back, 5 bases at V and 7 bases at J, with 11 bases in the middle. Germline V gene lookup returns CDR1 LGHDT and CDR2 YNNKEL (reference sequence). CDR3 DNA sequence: TGTGCCAGCAGCGGGTTCCTAGACGGGGAGCTGTTTTTT. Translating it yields CASSGFLDGELFF.

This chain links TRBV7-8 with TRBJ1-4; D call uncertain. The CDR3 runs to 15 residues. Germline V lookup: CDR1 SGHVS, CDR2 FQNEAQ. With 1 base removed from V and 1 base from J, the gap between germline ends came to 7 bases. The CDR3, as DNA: TGTGCCAGCAGCTTAGTCTCGGTAACTAATGAAAAACTGTTTTTT. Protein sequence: CASSLVSVTNEKLFF.

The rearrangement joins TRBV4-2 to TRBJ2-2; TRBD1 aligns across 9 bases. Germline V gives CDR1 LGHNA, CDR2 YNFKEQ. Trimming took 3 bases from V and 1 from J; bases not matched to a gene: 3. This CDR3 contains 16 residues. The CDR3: CASSHGTGRNTGELFF. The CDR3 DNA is TGTGCCAGCAGCCACGGGACAGGGCGGAACACCGGGGAGCTGTTTTTT.

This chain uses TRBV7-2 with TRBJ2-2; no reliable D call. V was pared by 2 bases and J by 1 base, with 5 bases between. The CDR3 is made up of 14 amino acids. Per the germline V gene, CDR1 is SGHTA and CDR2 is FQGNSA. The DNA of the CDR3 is TGTGCCAGCAGCTTATCCAGGAACACCGGGGAGCTGTTTTTT. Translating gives CASSLSRNTGELFF.

The DNA of the CDR3 is TGTGCCAGCAGCCCCAGAAGGGGTACCGGGGAGCTGTTTTTT. This sequence encodes CASSPRRGTGELFF. This chain connects TRBV11-1 to TRBJ2-2; TRBD1 might be the D (5 bases). The germline CDR1 and CDR2 sequences are SGHAT and FQDESV (reference sequence). The V gene lost 5 bases and the J gene lost 5 bases, with 12 bases spanning the gap. The CDR3 totals 14 residues.

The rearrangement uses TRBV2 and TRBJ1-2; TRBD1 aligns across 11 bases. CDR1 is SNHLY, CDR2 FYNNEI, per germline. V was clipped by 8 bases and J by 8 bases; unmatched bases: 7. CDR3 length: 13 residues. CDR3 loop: CASQKDRGHGYTF. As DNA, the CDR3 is TGTGCCAGCCAAAAGGACAGGGGGCACGGCTACACCTTC. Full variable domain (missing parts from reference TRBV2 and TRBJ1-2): EPEVTQTPSHQVTQMGQEVILRCVPISNHLYFYWYRQILGQKVEFLVSFYNNEISEKSEIFDDQFSVERPDGSNFTLKIRSTKLEDSAMYFCASQKDRGHGYTFGSGTRLTVV.

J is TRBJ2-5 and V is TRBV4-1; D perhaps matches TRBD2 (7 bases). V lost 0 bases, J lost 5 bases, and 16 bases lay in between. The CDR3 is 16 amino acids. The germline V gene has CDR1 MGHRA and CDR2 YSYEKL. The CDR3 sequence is CASSQDPGGGSETQYF. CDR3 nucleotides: TGCGCCAGCAGCCAAGATCCTGGCGGGGGCTCGGAGACCCAGTACTTC.

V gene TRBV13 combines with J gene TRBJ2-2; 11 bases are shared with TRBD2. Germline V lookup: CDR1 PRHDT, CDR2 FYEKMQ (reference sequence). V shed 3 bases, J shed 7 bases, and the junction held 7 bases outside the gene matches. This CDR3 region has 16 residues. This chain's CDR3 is CASSFSGGAVGGELFF. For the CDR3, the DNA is TGTGCCAGCAGCTTTAGCGGGGGGGCCGTTGGCGGGGAGCTGTTTTTT.

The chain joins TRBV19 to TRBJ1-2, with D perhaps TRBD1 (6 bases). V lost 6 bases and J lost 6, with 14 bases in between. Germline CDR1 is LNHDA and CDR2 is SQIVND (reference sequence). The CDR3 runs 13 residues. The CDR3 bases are TGTGCCAGTAGCGAACAGGGTTACGATGGCTACACCTTC. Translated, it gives CASSEQGYDGYTF. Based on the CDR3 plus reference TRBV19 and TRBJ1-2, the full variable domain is DGGITQSPKYLFRKEGQNVTLSCEQNLNHDAMYWYRQDPGQGLRLIYYSQIVNDFQKGDIAEGYSVSREKKESFPLTVTSAQKNPTAFYLCASSEQGYDGYTFGSGTRLTVV.

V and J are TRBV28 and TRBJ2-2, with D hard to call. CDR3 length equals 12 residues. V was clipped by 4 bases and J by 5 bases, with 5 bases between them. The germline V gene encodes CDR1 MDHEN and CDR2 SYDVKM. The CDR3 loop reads CASSSQTGELFF. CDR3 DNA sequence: TGTGCCAGCAGTTCTCAGACCGGGGAGCTGTTTTTT. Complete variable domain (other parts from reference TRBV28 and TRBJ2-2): DVKVTQSSRYLVKRTGEKVFLECVQDMDHENMFWYRQDPGLGLRLIYFSYDVKMKEKGDIPEGYSVSREKKERFSLILESASTNQTSMYLCASSSQTGELFFGEGSRLTVL.

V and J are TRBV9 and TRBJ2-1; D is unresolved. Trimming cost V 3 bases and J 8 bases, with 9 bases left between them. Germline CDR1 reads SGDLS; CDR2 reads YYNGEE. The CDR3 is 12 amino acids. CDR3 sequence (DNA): TGTGCCAGCAGCGCCCTAGGTGATGAGCAGTTCTTC. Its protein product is CASSALGDEQFF.

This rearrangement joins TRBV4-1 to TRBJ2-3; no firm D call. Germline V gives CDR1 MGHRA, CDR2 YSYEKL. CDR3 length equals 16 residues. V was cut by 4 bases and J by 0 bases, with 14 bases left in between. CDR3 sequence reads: CASSRSDPSSTDTQYF. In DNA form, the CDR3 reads TGCGCCAGCAGCCGGAGCGATCCCTCTAGCACAGATACGCAGTATTTT.

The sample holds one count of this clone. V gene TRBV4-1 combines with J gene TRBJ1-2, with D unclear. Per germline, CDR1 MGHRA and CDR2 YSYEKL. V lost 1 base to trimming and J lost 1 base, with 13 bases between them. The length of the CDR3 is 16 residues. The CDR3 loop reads CASSQVAGILNYGYTF. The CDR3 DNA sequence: TGCGCCAGCAGCCAAGTAGCGGGCATACTTAACTATGGCTACACCTTC.

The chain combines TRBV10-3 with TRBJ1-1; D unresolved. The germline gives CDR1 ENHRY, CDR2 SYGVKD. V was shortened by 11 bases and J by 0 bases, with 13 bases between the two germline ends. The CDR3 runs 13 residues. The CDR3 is CAALGDLNTEAFF. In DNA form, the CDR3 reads TGTGCCGCCCTCGGGGATCTGAACACTGAAGCTTTCTTT.

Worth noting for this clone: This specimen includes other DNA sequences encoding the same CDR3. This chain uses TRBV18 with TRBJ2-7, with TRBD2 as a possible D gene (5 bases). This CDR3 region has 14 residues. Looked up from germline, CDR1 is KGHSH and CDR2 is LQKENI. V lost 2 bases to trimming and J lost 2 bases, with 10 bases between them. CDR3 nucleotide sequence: TGTGCCAGCTCACCAGGAGGTACGGCCTACGAGCAGTACTTC. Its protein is CASSPGGTAYEQYF.

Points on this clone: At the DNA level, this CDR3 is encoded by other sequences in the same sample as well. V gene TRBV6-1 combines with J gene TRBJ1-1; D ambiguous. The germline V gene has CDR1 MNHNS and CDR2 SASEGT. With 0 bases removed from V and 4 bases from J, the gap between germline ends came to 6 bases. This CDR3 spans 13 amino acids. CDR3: CASSEAGGTEAFF. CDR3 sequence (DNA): TGTGCCAGCAGTGAAGCGGGAGGCACTGAAGCTTTCTTT.

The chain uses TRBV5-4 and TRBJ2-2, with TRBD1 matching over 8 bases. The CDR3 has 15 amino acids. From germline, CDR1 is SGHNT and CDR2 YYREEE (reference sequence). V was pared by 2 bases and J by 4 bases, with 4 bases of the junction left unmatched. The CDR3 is CASSFQTGGTGELFF. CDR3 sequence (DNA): TGTGCCAGCAGCTTTCAAACAGGGGGCACCGGGGAGCTGTTTTTT. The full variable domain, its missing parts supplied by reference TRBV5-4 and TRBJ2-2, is ETGVTQSPTHLIKTRGQQVTLRCSSQSGHNTVSWYQQALGQGPQFIFQYYREEENGRGNFPPRFSGLQFPNYSSELNVNALELDDSALYLCASSFQTGGTGELFFGEGSRLTVL.

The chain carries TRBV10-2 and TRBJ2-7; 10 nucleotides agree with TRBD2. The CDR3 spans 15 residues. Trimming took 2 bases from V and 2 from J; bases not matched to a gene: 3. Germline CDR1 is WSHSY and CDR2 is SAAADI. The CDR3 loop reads CASSEPSGGTYEQYF. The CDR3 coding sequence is TGCGCCAGCAGTGAGCCTAGCGGGGGCACCTACGAGCAGTACTTC.

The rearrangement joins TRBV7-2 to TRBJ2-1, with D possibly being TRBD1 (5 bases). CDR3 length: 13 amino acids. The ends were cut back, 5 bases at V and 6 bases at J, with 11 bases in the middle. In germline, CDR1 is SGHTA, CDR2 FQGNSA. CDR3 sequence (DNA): TGTGCCAGCAGCACAGGACCGTCCAATGAGCAGTTCTTC. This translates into CASSTGPSNEQFF. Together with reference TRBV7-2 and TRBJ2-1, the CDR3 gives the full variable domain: GAGVSQSPSNKVTEKGKDVELRCDPISGHTALYWYRQSLGQGLEFLIYFQGNSAPDKSGLPSDRFSAERTGGSVSTLTIQRTQQEDSAVYLCASSTGPSNEQFFGPGTRLTVL.